What follows are 17 T cell receptor beta chains derived from one specimen sequenced in a study of glioma-infiltrating T cells. Using RNA template, CDR3s of TCR alpha and beta were amplified with iRepertoire arm-PCR. MiXCR, applied by TCRdb to the multiplex PCR reads, yields one record per CDR3 protein. The sample includes approximately 100,000 distinct CDR3 sequences, less than 30% of them seen just once. What was sequenced was glioma tissue, nonneoplastic brain tissue, or PBMCs (not recorded which). These receptor sequences come from a human donor with low-grade glioma or glioblastoma, undergoing nonglioma brain surgery, or in good health (not recorded which).

This rearrangement joins TRBV19 to TRBJ2-1; 9 nucleotides align to TRBD2. V gave up 5 bases and J gave up 7 bases; unmatched junction bases: 6. There are 14 residues in the CDR3. Per germline, CDR1 LNHDA and CDR2 SQIVND (reference sequence). The CDR3 sequence: CASSPISGRNEQFF. Written as DNA, the CDR3 is TGTGCCAGTAGTCCCATTAGCGGGAGAAATGAGCAGTTCTTC.

This clonotype has a count of ten or more. The V and J genes are TRBV12-3 or TRBV12-4 and TRBJ2-1, with 8 nucleotides matching TRBD1. Trimming at V came to 1 base and at J to 0 bases, leaving 8 bases not matched to a gene. The CDR3 totals 18 residues. CDR3: CASSLGGTGESSYNEQFF. The CDR3 region has the DNA TGTGCCAGCAGTTTAGGAGGGACAGGCGAGAGCTCCTACAATGAGCAGTTCTTC.

This clonotype was observed many times. The V gene is TRBV24-1, the J gene TRBJ2-1, with D uncertain. The V gene's germline CDR1 is KGHDR and CDR2 SFDVKD. The CDR3 is made up of 15 amino acids. Between the trimmed V and J ends, which lost 0 bases and 7 bases, there was a span of 12 bases. This chain's CDR3 is CATSDLSASTNEQFF. CDR3 bases: TGTGCCACCAGTGATTTGTCGGCCTCGACTAATGAGCAGTTCTTC.

This clonotype has at least ten counts. The rearrangement links TRBV7-6 to TRBJ2-7; the D gene is possibly TRBD2 (6 bases). The CDR3 is 14 amino acids. Germline CDR1 and CDR2: SGHVS and FNYEAQ. V lost 2 bases and J lost 2, with 10 bases in between. The CDR3 sequence is CASSLNGGTYEQYF. As DNA, the CDR3 is TGTGCCAGCAGCTTAAACGGGGGTACCTACGAGCAGTACTTC. Combining the CDR3 with reference TRBV7-6 and TRBJ2-7 gives the whole variable domain GAGVSQSPRYKVTKRGQDVALRCDPISGHVSLYWYRQALGQGPEFLTYFNYEAQQDKSGLPNDRFSAERPEGSISTLTIQRTEQRDSAMYRCASSLNGGTYEQYFGPGTRLTVT.

This clonotype was recorded many times. The CDR3 DNA is TGCGCCAGCAGCGGGACAGAGGGTAATCAGCCCCAGCATTTT. It is translated as CASSGTEGNQPQHF. The gene calls are TRBV4-1 and TRBJ1-5, with 7 bases that match TRBD1. The CDR3 loop spans 14 amino acids. V gave up 5 bases and J gave up 4 bases; unmatched junction bases: 5. CDR1 is MGHRA, CDR2 YSYEKL, per germline.

At least ten counts were recorded for this clonotype. The V and J genes are TRBV5-4 and TRBJ1-1, with D hard to call. CDR1 is SGHNT and CDR2 is YYREEE in the germline V gene (reference sequence). This CDR3 is built from 13 residues. Trimming pared 6 bases from V and 0 bases from J, leaving 9 bases between. The CDR3 nucleotides read TGTGCCAGCACCCTAAACATGAACACTGAAGCTTTCTTT. It specifies CASTLNMNTEAFF. The whole variable domain, remainder taken from reference TRBV5-4 and TRBJ1-1, is ETGVTQSPTHLIKTRGQQVTLRCSSQSGHNTVSWYQQALGQGPQFIFQYYREEENGRGNFPPRFSGLQFPNYSSELNVNALELDDSALYLCASTLNMNTEAFFGQGTRLTVV.

This clonotype was counted a single time. The rearrangement joins TRBV2 to TRBJ1-1; D is undetermined. The CDR3 is 14 residues long. CDR1 SNHLY and CDR2 FYNNEI come from the germline V gene. The V end was cut by 1 base, the J end by 3 bases, with 9 bases between. CDR3 region: CASSEEAGDTEAFF. CDR3 coding DNA: TGTGCCAGCAGTGAAGAGGCAGGAGACACTGAAGCTTTCTTT.

The gene calls are TRBV20-1 and TRBJ2-7; D call uncertain. The ends were cut back, 3 bases at V and 2 bases at J, with 11 bases in the middle. Per germline, CDR1 DFQATT and CDR2 SNEGSKA (reference sequence). The CDR3 runs 13 residues. This chain's CDR3 is CSARTFNPYEQYF. In nucleotides, the CDR3 is TGCAGTGCTAGGACGTTTAACCCCTACGAGCAGTACTTC.

In this sample, this clonotype turned up many times. The V call is TRBV7-9, the J call TRBJ1-1, with no clear D. Germline CDR1 is SEHNR and CDR2 is FQNEAQ (reference sequence). The ends were cut back, 2 bases at V and 0 bases at J, with 7 bases in the middle. The CDR3 has 14 amino acids. CDR3 DNA: TGTGCCAGCAGCTTATCTAGCCTGAACACTGAAGCTTTCTTT. It translates to CASSLSSLNTEAFF.

The gene calls are TRBV7-6 and TRBJ2-3; 11 bases line up with TRBD2. Germline lookup yields CDR1 SGHVS and CDR2 FNYEAQ. The CDR3 runs 16 residues. The ends lost 1 base at V and 3 bases at J; junction bases unmatched: 3. The CDR3 here is CASSLVAGGLTDTQYF. CDR3 in DNA: TGTGCCAGCAGCTTAGTAGCGGGAGGGCTAACAGATACGCAGTATTTT.

A word on this clonotype: A much larger clone lies a single base off, so this may be a read error. J is TRBJ2-3 and V is TRBV24-1; no firm D call. Trimming cost V 9 bases and J 0 bases, with 9 bases left between them. The CDR3 contains 13 residues. CDR1 is KGHDR and CDR2 is SFDVKD in the germline V gene. This CDR3 is CATSEESTDTQYF. For the CDR3, the DNA is TGTGCCACCTCAGAGGAAAGCACAGATACGCAGTATTTT.

This clonotype was observed many times. The chain links TRBV20-1 to TRBJ1-1; 8 bases agree with TRBD1. Germline V gives CDR1 DFQATT, CDR2 SNEGSKA (reference sequence). The V and J ends lost 5 bases and 0 bases, in that order; junction bases with no gene match: 11. There are 16 residues in the CDR3. The CDR3 protein is CSAWGGQGAVNTEAFF. The CDR3 DNA is TGCAGTGCTTGGGGGGGGCAGGGGGCTGTGAACACTGAAGCTTTCTTT.

In its sample, this clonotype was seen many times. The chain links TRBV4-3 to TRBJ2-1; D gene unclear. V lost 0 bases to trimming and J lost 4 bases, with 10 bases between them. The CDR3 is 15 amino acids. CDR1 LGHNA and CDR2 YSLEER come from the germline V gene. CDR3 protein: CASSQDSGPYNEQFF. CDR3 DNA sequence: TGCGCCAGCAGCCAAGATTCCGGACCGTACAATGAGCAGTTCTTC.

Ten or more counts support this clonotype. The chain links TRBV4-2 to TRBJ2-2, with a tentative D call TRBD2 (5 bases). Germline-derived CDR1 and CDR2 are LGHNA and YNFKEQ. The CDR3 sequence is 15 residues long. V lost 2 bases, J lost 0 bases, and 7 bases lay in between. DNA for the CDR3: TGTGCCAGCAGCCAACACGGGGCGAACACCGGGGAGCTGTTTTTT. Translating gives CASSQHGANTGELFF.

The chain couples TRBV18 to TRBJ2-7; 9 positions agree with TRBD1. The germline gives CDR1 KGHSH, CDR2 LQKENI. The V and J ends lost 6 bases and 6 bases, in that order; junction bases with no gene match: 12. This CDR3 has 15 amino acids. This CDR3 is CASSSIGTGHVEQYF. In DNA form, the CDR3 reads TGTGCCAGCTCGTCTATTGGGACAGGGCACGTCGAGCAGTACTTC.

The gene calls are TRBV19 and TRBJ1-1; D ambiguous. There are 15 residues in the CDR3. CDR1 is LNHDA and CDR2 is SQIVND in the germline V gene (reference sequence). V was trimmed by 7 bases and J by 3 bases, leaving 18 bases between them. Here the CDR3 DNA reads TGTGCCAGTATCCCTAGGGTGGGCTCGGACACTGAAGCTTTCTTT. Translation gives CASIPRVGSDTEAFF. Together with reference TRBV19 and TRBJ1-1, the CDR3 gives the full variable domain: DGGITQSPKYLFRKEGQNVTLSCEQNLNHDAMYWYRQDPGQGLRLIYYSQIVNDFQKGDIAEGYSVSREKKESFPLTVTSAQKNPTAFYLCASIPRVGSDTEAFFGQGTRLTVV.

This clonotype was observed many times. This chain uses TRBV2 with TRBJ1-1; D gene unclear. The germline V and J ends were trimmed by 6 bases and 8 bases, with 10 bases remaining between them. The CDR3 is made up of 11 amino acids. The V gene's germline CDR1 is SNHLY and CDR2 FYNNEI. The CDR3 sequence is CASRTETEAFF. The CDR3 DNA reads as TGTGCCAGCAGAACAGAGACCGAAGCTTTCTTT.